This T cell receptor beta chain comes out of a study of CD8 T cells in ankylosing spondylitis. Notes on the study in general: Apparently characteristic of ankylosing spondylitis blood was a TCR beta motif (roughly eight highly homologous variants).

A single record per CDR3 protein comes from TCRdb applying MiXCR to the 5' RACE reads. The sample consists of a few hundred thousand distinct CDR3 sequences, roughly 17% of them appearing once. Trimming took 0 bases from V and 4 from J; bases not matched to a gene: 10. Germline V lookup: CDR1 SGHNT, CDR2 YYREEE (reference sequence). CDR3 size: 17 residues. As to this clonotype: Its antigen remains unknown.

The TCR originated in a male donor with ankylosing spondylitis. This rearrangement joins TRBV5-4 to TRBJ1-5; TRBD1 agrees at 7 bases. Source material: blood, either unsorted or a sorted T cell fraction (not recorded which). The CDR3 region is CASSLGGRTGDNQPQHF. Here the CDR3 DNA reads TGTGCCAGCAGCTTGGGTGGTAGGACAGGAGATAATCAGCCCCAGCATTTT. The entire variable domain, with the rest obtained from reference TRBV5-4 and TRBJ1-5, is as follows: ETGVTQSPTHLIKTRGQQVTLRCSSQSGHNTVSWYQQALGQGPQFIFQYYREEENGRGNFPPRFSGLQFPNYSSELNVNALELDDSALYLCASSLGGRTGDNQPQHFGDGTRLSIL.